The 31 T cell receptor beta chains below come from one sample, sequenced in a study of T cells in Graves' hyperthyroidism and ophthalmopathy (dated by TCRdb to the late 2010s). Library prep was done by multiplex PCR. The instrument given in TCRdb is Illumina HiSeq 2000. TCR beta CDR3 regions were amplified from RNA transcripts. For the first round of RT-PCR on the TCR CDR3, the HTBI primer set was used together with the Qiagen OneStep RT-PCR kit. TCRdb reran the public reads through fastp at Q25 and MiXCR, keeping productive beta chains. Rows are combined by CDR3 protein, so each entry shows the most common genes and DNA. The sample includes hundreds of thousands of distinct CDR3 sequences, with about 14% observed a single time. Of the sample, around 13% is held by the ten largest clones. The sample was blood. The source is a woman aged 45-59 years with Graves' ophthalmopathy.

The table lists this clonotype with many counts. The rearrangement joins TRBV18 to TRBJ1-6; the D gene is possibly TRBD1 (6 bases). CDR1 and CDR2 (germline): KGHSH, LQKENI. Deletions cut 3 bases from V and 7 bases from J, with 10 bases between. This CDR3 is built from 14 residues. CDR3 bases: TGTGCCAGCTCACCGCAAAGGGGGAATTCACCCCTCCACTTT. Translated: CASSPQRGNSPLHF. Full variable domain (missing parts from reference TRBV18 and TRBJ1-6): NAGVMQNPRHLVRRRGQEARLRCSPMKGHSHVYWYRQLPEEGLKFMVYLQKENIIDESGMPKERFSAEFPKEGPSILRIQQVVRGDSAAYFCASSPQRGNSPLHFGNGTRLTVT.

Details on this clonotype: A much larger clone lies a single base off, so this may be a read error. V and J are TRBV9 and TRBJ2-7; TRBD2 matches at 11 bases. Germline V gives CDR1 SGDLS, CDR2 YYNGEE. The CDR3 consists of 15 residues. The CDR3 here is CASSPSGTSGYEKYF. In DNA form, the CDR3 reads TGTGCCAGCAGCCCCTCCGGGACTAGCGGATACGAGAAGTACTTC.

The chain carries TRBV7-2 and TRBJ2-7; D may be TRBD1 (5 bases). From germline, CDR1 is SGHTA and CDR2 FQGNSA. The V end lost 1 base, the J end lost 0 bases, and 16 bases lay between the germline ends. The CDR3 spans 17 residues. CDR3 protein: CASSLVGGTGASYEQYF. The CDR3, as DNA: TGTGCCAGCAGCTTAGTGGGTGGCACAGGAGCCTCCTACGAGCAGTACTTC. Together with reference TRBV7-2 and TRBJ2-7, the CDR3 gives the full variable domain: GAGVSQSPSNKVTEKGKDVELRCDPISGHTALYWYRQSLGQGLEFLIYFQGNSAPDKSGLPSDRFSAERTGGSVSTLTIQRTQQEDSAVYLCASSLVGGTGASYEQYFGPGTRLTVT.

This clonotype was seen ten or more times. This chain uses TRBV28 with TRBJ2-3; D is unclear. The CDR3 loop spans 15 amino acids. Trimming stripped 4 bases from V and 4 bases from J, with 15 bases between. Germline V lookup: CDR1 MDHEN, CDR2 SYDVKM. The CDR3 sequence: CASSSDAPAADTQYF. The CDR3 DNA is TGTGCCAGCAGTTCGGACGCCCCGGCGGCAGATACGCAGTATTTT.

This clonotype appeared a few times. The V call is TRBV7-2, the J call TRBJ2-5; the D is unclear. The CDR3 is made up of 13 amino acids. Germline values: CDR1 SGHTA, CDR2 FQGNSA. With 2 bases removed from V and 0 bases from J, the gap between germline ends came to 4 bases. CDR3 loop: CASSLLYQETQYF. The CDR3 DNA is TGTGCCAGCAGCTTATTGTACCAAGAGACCCAGTACTTC.

J is TRBJ2-3 and V is TRBV3-1; a possible D gene is TRBD2 (6 bases). The germline V gene has CDR1 LGHDT and CDR2 YNNKEL (reference sequence). The length of the CDR3 is 13 residues. Trimming pared 1 base from V and 14 bases from J, leaving 16 bases between. The CDR3 region is CASSQGPGTYGYF. CDR3 DNA sequence: TGTGCCAGCAGCCAAGGTCCCGGGACTTACGGGTATTTT.

This clonotype came up many times. The chain links TRBV5-1 to TRBJ2-2; TRBD1 matches at 7 bases. Germline lookup yields CDR1 SGHRS and CDR2 YFSETQ. This CDR3 is built from 15 residues. V shed 3 bases, J shed 0 bases, and the junction held 2 bases outside the gene matches. This chain's CDR3 is CASSWDRPNTGELFF. The CDR3, as DNA: TGCGCCAGCAGCTGGGACAGACCGAACACCGGGGAGCTGTTTTTT.

Notes on this clonotype: The junction departs from the called germline gene at one end, perhaps through a read error. V gene TRBV7-9 combines with J gene TRBJ1-4, with D tentatively TRBD1 (5 bases). Germline CDR1 SEHNR, CDR2 FQNEAQ (reference sequence). The CDR3 loop spans 15 amino acids. The CDR3 loop reads CASSSPRDSNEKLSF. The CDR3 DNA is TGTGCCAGCAGCTCCCCCAGGGATTCTAATGAAAAACTGTCTTTT.

Many counts were recorded for this clonotype. The V call is TRBV15, the J call TRBJ2-2; D is uncertain. With 6 bases removed from V and 4 bases from J, the gap between germline ends came to 12 bases. The CDR3 runs 14 residues. Germline lookup yields CDR1 LNHNV and CDR2 YYDKDF (reference sequence). CDR3 coding DNA: TGTGCCACCAGTACCGGACCGAGCACCGGGGAGCTGTTTTTT. Its translation: CATSTGPSTGELFF.

The table lists this clonotype with a few counts. The J gene is TRBJ2-6, the V gene TRBV27; D perhaps matches TRBD1 (6 bases). With 5 bases removed from V and 2 bases from J, the gap between germline ends came to 10 bases. Germline V gene lookup returns CDR1 MNHEY and CDR2 SMNVEV (reference sequence). The CDR3 contains 15 residues. For the CDR3, the DNA is TGTGCCAGCAGTCCTTGGGGGCCTGGGGCCAACGTCCTGACTTTC. Translated, it gives CASSPWGPGANVLTF.

This clonotype was observed many times. V gene TRBV6-2 or TRBV6-3 combines with J gene TRBJ2-1; the match to TRBD2 covers 9 bases. V shed 5 bases and J 7 bases; nucleotides not matched to a gene: 9. Germline assignment: CDR1 MNHEY and CDR2 SVGEGT. This CDR3 has 15 amino acids. In nucleotides, the CDR3 is TGTGCCAGCAGTCACGGACTAGCGAGGGGTAATGAGCAGTTCTTC. It specifies CASSHGLARGNEQFF.

V gene TRBV5-1 combines with J gene TRBJ2-1, with TRBD2 as a possible D gene (5 bases). Germline CDR1 reads SGHRS; CDR2 reads YFSETQ. The length of the CDR3 is 16 residues. V lost 4 bases to trimming and J lost 5 bases, with 19 bases between them. In DNA form, the CDR3 reads TGCGCCAGCAGCCTCAGGAGGCATCCGGGCGACAATGAGCAGTTCTTC. Translation: CASSLRRHPGDNEQFF.

The genes are TRBV5-4 and TRBJ2-3, with 9 bases that match TRBD2. Germline V gene lookup returns CDR1 SGHNT and CDR2 YYREEE (reference sequence). V lost 2 bases, J lost 5 bases, and 6 bases stayed unmatched. The CDR3 is 15 residues long. CDR3 nucleotide sequence: TGTGCCAGCAGCTTTAGCGGGAGCTCCGAAGATACGCAGTATTTT. It translates to CASSFSGSSEDTQYF.

This clonotype has a count of ten or more. The chain has TRBV11-3 and TRBJ1-1; 7 nucleotides align to TRBD1. V was clipped by 4 bases and J by 4 bases; unmatched bases: 9. Germline CDR1 SGHNT, CDR2 YENEEA. The CDR3 sequence is 15 residues long. The CDR3 coding sequence is TGTGCCAGCAGCTCCCGACAGGGAAAGGGCACTGAAGCTTTCTTT. It is translated as CASSSRQGKGTEAFF.

As to this clonotype: It may be a read error: a sequence one base away is much more abundant. This chain joins TRBV2 and TRBJ1-1; TRBD1 might be the D (5 bases). Per germline, CDR1 SNHLY and CDR2 FYNNEI. The CDR3 sequence is 13 residues long. CDR3 sequence reads: CAGSVRGMTEAFF. The DNA of the CDR3 is TGTGCCGGCAGTGTAAGGGGTATGACTGAAGCTTTCTTT.

This clonotype was seen at least ten times. The chain uses TRBV20-1 and TRBJ2-1, with a possible D match to TRBD1 (6 bases). V lost 2 bases to trimming and J lost 8 bases, with 13 bases between them. CDR1 and CDR2 (germline): DFQATT, SNEGSKA (reference sequence). The CDR3 contains 13 residues. CDR3 bases: TGCAGTGCTAGATGGTGGGACACTGATGAGCAGTTCTTC. Its translation: CSARWWDTDEQFF.

There are many counts of this clonotype. The J gene is TRBJ2-5, the V gene TRBV27, with a tentative D call TRBD2 (5 bases). With 5 bases removed from V and 1 base from J, the gap between germline ends came to 8 bases. Germline assignment: CDR1 MNHEY and CDR2 SMNVEV (reference sequence). CDR3 size: 13 residues. The CDR3 here is CASSKTIQETQYF. As DNA, the CDR3 is TGTGCCAGCAGTAAGACTATCCAAGAGACCCAGTACTTC.

This clonotype was counted at least ten times. The chain joins TRBV24-1 to TRBJ2-5; possible D gene TRBD1, 6 bases. The CDR3 has 15 amino acids. V was clipped by 4 bases and J by 5 bases, with 16 bases between them. Germline V lookup: CDR1 KGHDR, CDR2 SFDVKD. The CDR3 protein is CATSDSRDTGETQYF. CDR3 bases: TGTGCCACCAGTGACTCCCGGGACACGGGGGAGACCCAGTACTTC.

The chain couples TRBV29-1 to TRBJ1-2; no clear D gene. The V end lost 1 base, the J end lost 3 bases, and 6 bases lay between the germline ends. This CDR3 spans 12 amino acids. The germline CDR1 and CDR2 sequences are SQVTM and ANQGSEA. The CDR3: CSVEVDYYGYTF. For the CDR3, the DNA is TGCAGCGTTGAAGTCGACTACTATGGCTACACCTTC. The full variable domain, completed using reference TRBV29-1 and TRBJ1-2, is SAVISQKPSRDICQRGTSLTIQCQVDSQVTMMFWYRQQPGQSLTLIATANQGSEATYESGFVIDKFPISRPNLTFSTLTVSNMSPEDSSIYLCSVEVDYYGYTFGSGTRLTVV.

This clonotype has a count of ten or more. J is TRBJ2-5 and V is TRBV15; 10 nucleotides align to TRBD2. Germline V CDR1 and CDR2: LNHNV, YYDKDF (reference sequence). Losses at the gene ends were 3 bases for V and 3 bases for J; bases not matched to a gene: 7. The CDR3 spans 16 residues. The chain's CDR3 is CATSRGLAGVEETQYF. For the CDR3, the DNA is TGTGCCACCAGCAGGGGGCTAGCGGGAGTTGAAGAGACCCAGTACTTC.

This chain links TRBV7-9 with TRBJ1-4, with 7 bases matching TRBD1. CDR3 length: 15 amino acids. V trimming: 6 bases; J trimming: 7 bases; junction bases outside the gene matches: 11. Germline-derived CDR1 and CDR2 are SEHNR and FQNEAQ (reference sequence). The CDR3 nucleotides are TGTGCCAGCAGTATCGAGACAGGGCTAGCTGAAAAACTGTTTTTT. Its translation is CASSIETGLAEKLFF.

This clonotype was recorded only once. This chain links TRBV12-3 or TRBV12-4 with TRBJ2-7; TRBD2 matches 7 bases. This CDR3 has 15 residues. The trim removed 2 bases at V and 0 bases at J, leaving 4 bases unmatched. The CDR3 protein is CASSLYGGGSYEQYF. CDR3 in DNA: TGTGCCAGCAGTTTATATGGGGGGGGCTCCTACGAGCAGTACTTC.

Many counts were recorded for this clonotype. This chain uses TRBV28 with TRBJ2-2, with D perhaps matching TRBD1 or TRBD2 (5 bases each). CDR3 size: 21 residues. Germline assignment: CDR1 MDHEN and CDR2 SYDVKM. Trimming pared 3 bases from V and 1 base from J, leaving 27 bases between. In DNA form, the CDR3 reads TGTGCCAGCAGTTTCAGGAGAAGAACATTTGCCGGGACCTTGAACACCGGGGAGCTGTTTTTT. It encodes CASSFRRRTFAGTLNTGELFF.

In this sample, this clonotype turned up a few times. The gene calls are TRBV7-9 and TRBJ2-7; D possibly corresponds to TRBD1 (6 bases). The germline V gene has CDR1 SEHNR and CDR2 FQNEAQ (reference sequence). Trimming removed 1 base from V and 3 bases from J, with 10 bases in between. This CDR3 has 14 residues. CDR3 nucleotides: TGTGCCAGCAGCTTAGTGGGGGCAGGCTACGAGCAGTACTTC. Translated: CASSLVGAGYEQYF.

This clonotype was seen more than once but under ten times. This rearrangement joins TRBV6-2 or TRBV6-3 to TRBJ1-6; possibly TRBD1 for D (6 bases). Germline V gene data show CDR1 as MNHEY and CDR2 as SVGEGT. The CDR3 consists of 18 residues. Trimming cost V 2 bases and J 2 bases, with 16 bases left between them. This CDR3 is CASSYADGTPAYNSPLHF. For the CDR3, the DNA is TGTGCCAGCAGTTACGCGGACGGGACACCCGCCTATAATTCACCCCTCCACTTT.

V is TRBV18 and J is TRBJ1-3; 7 bases fit TRBD1. After removal of 3 bases from V and 0 bases from J, the junction contained 8 bases not matched to a gene. CDR1 and CDR2 (germline): KGHSH, LQKENI. The CDR3 is 17 residues long. The CDR3 here is CASSPFSDRNSGNTIYF. The CDR3 nucleotides are TGTGCCAGCTCACCCTTCTCGGACAGGAACTCTGGAAACACCATATATTTT. Complete variable domain (other parts from reference TRBV18 and TRBJ1-3): NAGVMQNPRHLVRRRGQEARLRCSPMKGHSHVYWYRQLPEEGLKFMVYLQKENIIDESGMPKERFSAEFPKEGPSILRIQQVVRGDSAAYFCASSPFSDRNSGNTIYFGEGSWLTVV.

This CDR3 reads CASNPDREYNEQFF. In DNA, the CDR3 is TGTGCCAGTAATCCGGACAGGGAATACAATGAGCAGTTCTTC. The chain has TRBV19 and TRBJ2-1; 8 bases line up with TRBD1. The CDR3 covers 14 residues. CDR1 is LNHDA and CDR2 is SQIVND in the germline V gene (reference sequence). Unmatched junction bases numbered 6, after V lost 7 bases and J lost 4 bases.

This clonotype has ten or more counts. The V and J genes are TRBV12-5 and TRBJ2-1; 7 bases map to TRBD2. The CDR3 extends over 15 amino acids. CDR1 and CDR2 from the germline V gene are LGHNT and FRNRAP. V was pared by 5 bases and J by 0 bases, with 4 bases of the junction left unmatched. As DNA, the CDR3 is TGTGCTAGTGGTCCGTCTAGCGGCTCCTACAATGAGCAGTTCTTC. Protein product: CASGPSSGSYNEQFF.

This clonotype was seen many times. The rearrangement joins TRBV6-2 or TRBV6-3 to TRBJ1-2, with 7 bases matching TRBD1. Germline V CDR1 and CDR2: MNHEY, SVGEGT. This CDR3 contains 13 residues. Trimming cost V 7 bases and J 4 bases; bases outside gene matches: 6. The CDR3 is CASNAGTAYGYTF. The CDR3 DNA sequence: TGTGCCAGCAATGCCGGGACAGCCTATGGCTACACCTTC.

This clonotype has a count of ten or more. The V call is TRBV7-2, the J call TRBJ2-5, with a possible D match to TRBD2 (5 bases). Germline-derived CDR1 and CDR2 are SGHTA and FQGNSA. CDR3 size: 14 residues. V lost 5 bases and J lost 1, with 11 bases in between. The CDR3 region is CASSRGKSQETQYF. The DNA for the CDR3 is TGTGCCAGCAGCCGGGGAAAGAGCCAAGAGACCCAGTACTTC.

The rearrangement uses TRBV6-2 or TRBV6-3 and TRBJ1-3, with unresolved D. The germline V gene has CDR1 MNHEY and CDR2 SVGEGT. This CDR3 has 16 amino acids. V was trimmed by 5 bases and J by 0 bases, leaving 14 bases between them. The CDR3 region has the DNA TGTGCCAGCAGTCCCCCACGGCTCCGCTCTGGAAACACCATATATTTT. Encoded protein: CASSPPRLRSGNTIYF.